What follows is one T cell receptor beta chain and its context. This receptor's antigen is unknown. Per-base quality was not reported, and no clone a single base away is much larger than it. The sample belongs to a study of response to subunit inactivated influenza vaccine (dated by TCRdb to the late 2010s). Background for the entire study: Deep quantitative profiling of the T cell receptor repertoire was used in the study to follow responses to a trivalent subunit inactivated influenza vaccine. Results and caveats for the whole study, not just this receptor: It was suggested by the authors that each seasonal influenza vaccination may recruit only a limited number of new T cells.

Library generation was performed with RT-PCR. Instrument on record: Illumina HiSeq 2500. TCRdb took the public reads, trimmed them with fastp at Q25, ran MiXCR for clone calling and kept in-frame beta chains. Each CDR3 protein appears once, grouped with its most common genes and DNA. The sample table shows fewer than 750,000 distinct CDR3 sequences, and 14% are seen once. 11% of the sample belongs to the ten largest clones. Measured from the cysteine to the phenylalanine, the CDR3 is 12 residues long. Kept here is only the CDR3 DNA, which spans 36 bases and is read in frame from base 1. The junction carries 7 bases between V and J, which are trimmed by 1 base and 6 bases respectively. The germline V gene encodes CDR1 SGHTA and CDR2 FQGNSA.

This receptor was taken from a man aged 50-60 years who received an inactivated influenza vaccine. Donor details come from another sample of the same person, matched by shared clones. Sequenced here: PBMCs from blood, sampled 11 to 12 days after vaccination. The chain is made from TRBV7-2 and TRBJ2-7; the D gene cannot be resolved reliably. The DNA sequence is as follows: TGTGCCAGCAGCTTAGTTAGGTTCGAGCAGTACTTC. It codes for CASSLVRFEQYF.